The sequence of this T cell receptor (beta chain) was determined in a study of neoadjuvant anti-PD-1 for oral cavity cancer. This clone came up a few times. This table comes from immunoSEQ multiplex PCR, and its TCRdb copy is limited to in-frame clones, with some not included. The sample contains about 12,000 clones, roughly 60% of which appear only once. V was cut by 0 bases and J by 2 bases, with 2 bases left in between. This CDR3 has 12 amino acids. The V gene's germline CDR1 is LNHDA and CDR2 SQIVND (reference sequence). Sequenced here: tumor tissue, sampled before nivolumab (anti-PD-1) treatment. This TCR derives from a person between 35 and 79 years old with oral cavity squamous cell carcinoma. The rearrangement joins TRBV19 to TRBJ2-7; D call uncertain. Here the CDR3 reads CASSIDTYEQYF. CDR3 coding DNA: TGTGCCAGTAGTATAGACACCTACGAGCAGTACTTC.